Here is one T cell receptor (beta chain) with its context. The source of the sample is a study of T cell changes during pregnancy in multiple sclerosis. Looked up from germline, CDR1 is MNHEY and CDR2 is SMNVEV (reference sequence). Trimming stripped 7 bases from V and 2 bases from J, with 11 bases between. CDR3 length: 13 residues. The assay was immunoSEQ multiplex PCR, and TCRdb's table has in-frame clones only and misses some. The table includes approximately 71,000 clones, over 85% detected once. The chain employs TRBV27 and TRBJ1-1, with D maybe TRBD1 (5 bases). This clonotype was obtained from a female donor with multiple sclerosis, enrolled in a pregnancy study. This specimen consisted of peripheral blood, obtained in the second trimester of pregnancy. The CDR3 DNA reads as TGTGCCAGCATCGGACAAATCAACACTGAAGCTTTCTTT. This translates into CASIGQINTEAFF.